This TCR beta chain was retrieved from a study of shared clonotypes between healthy human individuals. Amplification in unsorted PBMC replicate PCRs started from around 0.3 ug DNA, which equals some 29,000 T cell genomes. In the source study's methods: Owing to the provision of junction-only sequences devoid of quality scores by immunoSEQ, filtering differed. Assay used: immunoSEQ multiplex PCR; TCRdb lists only in-frame clones, some missing. The V and J calls and the clone size are those of that table, but D and trimming were determined from the DNA. Altogether fewer than 500,000 clones are present, 60% to 80% being singletons, with the ten largest covering under 15%. Trimming stripped 0 bases from V and 9 bases from J, with 10 bases between. Germline values: CDR1 SGHRS, CDR2 YFSETQ. This CDR3 comprises 14 residues. Caucasian adults residing in Nashville, Tennessee made up all the donors.

The chain carries TRBV5-1 and TRBJ1-6, with TRBD1 as a possible D gene (5 bases). This receptor was identified in a woman aged 40 to 50 in good health. Some clones in this sample may be carry-over from other donors' samples. Sequencing was carried out using PBMCs. CDR3: CASSLAGYGSPLHF. DNA for the CDR3: TGCGCCAGCAGCTTGGCAGGGTACGGTTCACCCCTCCACTTT.